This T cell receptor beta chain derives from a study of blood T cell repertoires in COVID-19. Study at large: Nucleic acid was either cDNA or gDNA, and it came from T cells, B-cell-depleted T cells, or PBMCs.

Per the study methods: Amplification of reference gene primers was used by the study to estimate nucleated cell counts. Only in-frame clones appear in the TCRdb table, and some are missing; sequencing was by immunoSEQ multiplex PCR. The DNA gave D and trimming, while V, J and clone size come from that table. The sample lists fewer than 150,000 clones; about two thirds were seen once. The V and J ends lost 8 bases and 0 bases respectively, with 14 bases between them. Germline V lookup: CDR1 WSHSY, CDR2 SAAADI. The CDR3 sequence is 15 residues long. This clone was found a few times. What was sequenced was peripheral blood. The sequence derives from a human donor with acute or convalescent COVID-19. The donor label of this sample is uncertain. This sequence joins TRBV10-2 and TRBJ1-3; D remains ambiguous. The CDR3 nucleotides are TGCGCCAGCGGAGTACAACTACTCTCTGGAAACACCATATATTTT. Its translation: CASGVQLLSGNTIYF.